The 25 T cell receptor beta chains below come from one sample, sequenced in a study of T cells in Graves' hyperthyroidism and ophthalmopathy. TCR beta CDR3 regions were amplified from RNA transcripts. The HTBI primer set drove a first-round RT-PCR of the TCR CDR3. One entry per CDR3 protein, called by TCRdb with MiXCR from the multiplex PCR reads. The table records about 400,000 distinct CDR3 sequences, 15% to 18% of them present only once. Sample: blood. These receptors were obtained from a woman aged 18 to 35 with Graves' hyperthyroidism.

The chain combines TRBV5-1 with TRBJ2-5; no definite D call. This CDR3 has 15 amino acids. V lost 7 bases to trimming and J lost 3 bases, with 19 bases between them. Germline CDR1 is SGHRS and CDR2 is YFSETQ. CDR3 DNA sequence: TGCGCCAGCCCCAAAGCCCGGATAGGAGAAGAGACCCAGTACTTC. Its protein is CASPKARIGEETQYF.

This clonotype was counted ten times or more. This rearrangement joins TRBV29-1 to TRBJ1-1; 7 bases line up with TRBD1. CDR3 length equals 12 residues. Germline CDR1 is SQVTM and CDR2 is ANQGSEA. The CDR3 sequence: CRVTGENTEAFF. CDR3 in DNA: TGCAGAGTTACAGGGGAGAACACTGAAGCTTTCTTT.

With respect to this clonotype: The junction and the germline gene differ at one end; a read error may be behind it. The chain's CDR3 is CASTSGRILSSHF. In nucleotides, the CDR3 is TGTGCCAGCACCTCCGGGCGGATTTTGTCTTCGCACTTC. The chain couples TRBV11-2 to TRBJ2-4; no reliable D call. From germline, CDR1 is SGHAT and CDR2 FQNNGV. The CDR3 has 13 amino acids.

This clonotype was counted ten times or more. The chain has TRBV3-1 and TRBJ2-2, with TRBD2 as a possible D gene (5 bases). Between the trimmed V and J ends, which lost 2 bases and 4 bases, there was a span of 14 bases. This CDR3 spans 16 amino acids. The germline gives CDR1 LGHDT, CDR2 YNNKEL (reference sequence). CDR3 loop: CASSQRSGRGTGELFF. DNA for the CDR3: TGTGCCAGCAGCCAACGGTCGGGTCGGGGCACCGGGGAGCTGTTTTTT.

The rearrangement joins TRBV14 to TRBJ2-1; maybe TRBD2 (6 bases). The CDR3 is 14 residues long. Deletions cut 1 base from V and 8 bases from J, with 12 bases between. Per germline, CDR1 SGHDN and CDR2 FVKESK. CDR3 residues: CASSQASVSHEQFF. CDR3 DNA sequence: TGTGCCAGCAGCCAAGCTAGCGTATCCCATGAGCAGTTCTTC.

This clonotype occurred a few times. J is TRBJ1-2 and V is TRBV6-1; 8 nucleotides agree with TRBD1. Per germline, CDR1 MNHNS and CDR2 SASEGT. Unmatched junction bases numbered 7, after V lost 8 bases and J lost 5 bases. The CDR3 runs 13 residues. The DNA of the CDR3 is TGTGCCAGCCAAGGACAGGGTCAATATGGCTACACCTTC. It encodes CASQGQGQYGYTF.

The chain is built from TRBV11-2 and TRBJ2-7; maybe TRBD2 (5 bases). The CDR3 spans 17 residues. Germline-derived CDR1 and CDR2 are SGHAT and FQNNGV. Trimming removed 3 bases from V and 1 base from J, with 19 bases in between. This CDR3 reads CASSFEGVRVKSYEQYF. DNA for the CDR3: TGTGCCAGCAGCTTCGAGGGAGTACGGGTTAAATCCTACGAGCAGTACTTC.

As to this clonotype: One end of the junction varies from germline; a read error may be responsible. The CDR3 here is CACSSAGTAGYTF. CDR3 nucleotides: TGTGCCTGCAGCTCAGCCGGGACAGCGGGCTACACCTTC. The chain is built from TRBV6-2 or TRBV6-3 and TRBJ1-2, with TRBD1 matching 7 bases. This CDR3 has 13 amino acids. The germline CDR1 and CDR2 sequences are MNHEY and SVGEGT.

The CDR3: CASTWGRGLSGANVLTF. The CDR3 DNA sequence: TGTGCCAGTACCTGGGGCAGGGGGCTTAGTGGGGCCAACGTCCTGACTTTC. The gene calls are TRBV19 and TRBJ2-6; 8 bases match TRBD1. CDR1 is LNHDA, CDR2 SQIVND, per germline (reference sequence). The CDR3 length is 17 residues. The V gene end was trimmed by 7 bases and the J gene end by 3 bases; junction bases not matched to a gene: 11. Together with reference TRBV19 and TRBJ2-6, the CDR3 gives the full variable domain: DGGITQSPKYLFRKEGQNVTLSCEQNLNHDAMYWYRQDPGQGLRLIYYSQIVNDFQKGDIAEGYSVSREKKESFPLTVTSAQKNPTAFYLCASTWGRGLSGANVLTFGAGSRLTVL.

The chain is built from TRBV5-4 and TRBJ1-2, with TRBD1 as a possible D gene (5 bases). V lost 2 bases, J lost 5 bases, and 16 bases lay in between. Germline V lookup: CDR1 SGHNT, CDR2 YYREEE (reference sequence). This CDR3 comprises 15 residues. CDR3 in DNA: TGTGCCAGCAGCTTTCCCGGGGCAGAAGGTTATGGCTACACCTTC. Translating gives CASSFPGAEGYGYTF.

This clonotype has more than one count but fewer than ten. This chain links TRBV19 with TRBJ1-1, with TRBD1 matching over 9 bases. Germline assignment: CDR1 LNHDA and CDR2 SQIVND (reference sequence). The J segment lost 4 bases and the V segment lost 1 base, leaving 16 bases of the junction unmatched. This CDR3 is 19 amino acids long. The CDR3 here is CASSIVRGQGPQATTEAFF. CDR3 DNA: TGTGCCAGTAGTATAGTGAGAGGACAGGGGCCGCAAGCGACCACTGAAGCTTTCTTT.

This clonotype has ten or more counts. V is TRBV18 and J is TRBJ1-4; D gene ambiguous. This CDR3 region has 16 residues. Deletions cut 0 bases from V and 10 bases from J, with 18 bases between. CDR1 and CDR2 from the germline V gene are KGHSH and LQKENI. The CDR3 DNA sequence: TGTGCCAGCTCACCACCGAGTCGAGCTGGGGATGGAAAACTGTTTTTT. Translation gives CASSPPSRAGDGKLFF.

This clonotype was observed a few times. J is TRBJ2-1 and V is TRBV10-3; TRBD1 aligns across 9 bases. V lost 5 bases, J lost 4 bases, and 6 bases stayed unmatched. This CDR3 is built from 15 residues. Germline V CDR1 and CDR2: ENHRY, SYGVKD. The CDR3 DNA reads TGTGCCATCAGTAACGGACAGGGGCAGTACAATGAGCAGTTCTTC. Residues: CAISNGQGQYNEQFF.

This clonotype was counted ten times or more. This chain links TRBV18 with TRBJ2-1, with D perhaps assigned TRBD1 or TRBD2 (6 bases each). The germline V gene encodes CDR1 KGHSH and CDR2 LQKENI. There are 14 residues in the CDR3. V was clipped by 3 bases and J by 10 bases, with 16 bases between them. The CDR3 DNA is TGTGCCAGCTCACCCTTAGCTGGGGGGCCGGAGCAGTTCTTC. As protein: CASSPLAGGPEQFF.

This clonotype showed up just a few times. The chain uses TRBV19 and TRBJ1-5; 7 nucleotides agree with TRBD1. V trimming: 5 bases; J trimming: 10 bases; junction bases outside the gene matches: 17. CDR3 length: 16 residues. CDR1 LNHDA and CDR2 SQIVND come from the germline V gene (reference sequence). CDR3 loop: CASSFQSGGRGNPQHF. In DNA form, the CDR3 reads TGTGCCAGTAGTTTTCAATCAGGGGGTCGCGGGAATCCCCAGCATTTT.

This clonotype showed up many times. The CDR3 region is CASSPSRGSEPPPVNEQFF. DNA of the CDR3: TGTGCCAGCAGCCCCTCACGTGGTAGCGAGCCCCCACCCGTAAACGAGCAGTTCTTC. This chain uses TRBV3-1 with TRBJ2-1; tentative D call: TRBD2 (5 bases). V lost 4 bases and J 10 bases, leaving 32 bases between the germline ends. Looked up from germline, CDR1 is LGHDT and CDR2 is YNNKEL (reference sequence). The CDR3 is 19 amino acids.

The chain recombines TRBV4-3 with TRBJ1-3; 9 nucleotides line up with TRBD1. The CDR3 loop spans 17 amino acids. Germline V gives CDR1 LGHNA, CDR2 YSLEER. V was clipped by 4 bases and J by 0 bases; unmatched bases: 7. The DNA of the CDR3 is TGCGCCAGCAGCCGGGACCGGGGACAGGGCTCTGGAAACACCATATATTTT. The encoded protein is CASSRDRGQGSGNTIYF.

The CDR3 DNA is TGTGCCAGCAGCTCCGGGGGCCTGGTGGCGGCCTACGAGCAGTACTTC. Translated: CASSSGGLVAAYEQYF. The V gene is TRBV7-8, the J gene TRBJ2-7; D possibly uses TRBD1 or TRBD2 (6 bases each). The germline CDR1 and CDR2 sequences are SGHVS and FQNEAQ. The CDR3 sequence is 16 residues long. The V and J ends lost 4 bases and 2 bases respectively, with 18 bases between them.

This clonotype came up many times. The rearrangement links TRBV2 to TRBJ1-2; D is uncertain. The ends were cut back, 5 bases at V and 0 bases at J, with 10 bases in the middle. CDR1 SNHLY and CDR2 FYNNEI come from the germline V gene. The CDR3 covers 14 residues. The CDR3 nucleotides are TGTGCCAGCAGTAAGACGGGCACTAACTATGGCTACACCTTC. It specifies CASSKTGTNYGYTF.

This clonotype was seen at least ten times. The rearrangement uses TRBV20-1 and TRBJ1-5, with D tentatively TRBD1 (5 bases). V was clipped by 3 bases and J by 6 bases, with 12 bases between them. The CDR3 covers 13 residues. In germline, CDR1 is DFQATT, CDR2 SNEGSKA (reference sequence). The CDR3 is CSASLGGGQPQHF. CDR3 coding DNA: TGCAGTGCTAGTCTTGGTGGGGGTCAGCCCCAGCATTTT.

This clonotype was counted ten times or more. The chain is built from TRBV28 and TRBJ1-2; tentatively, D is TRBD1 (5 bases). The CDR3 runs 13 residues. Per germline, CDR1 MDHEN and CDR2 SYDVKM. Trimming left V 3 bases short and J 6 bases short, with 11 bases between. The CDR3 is CASSLAGSNGYTF. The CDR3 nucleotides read TGTGCCAGCAGTTTGGCAGGGTCAAATGGCTACACCTTC.

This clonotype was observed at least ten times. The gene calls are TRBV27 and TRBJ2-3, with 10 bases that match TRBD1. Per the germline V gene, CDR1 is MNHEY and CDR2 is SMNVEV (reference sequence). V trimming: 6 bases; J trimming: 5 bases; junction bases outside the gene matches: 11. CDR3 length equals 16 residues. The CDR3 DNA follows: TGTGCCAGCAGGCCTTCCCGGACAGGGGGAGGAGATACGCAGTATTTT. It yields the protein CASRPSRTGGGDTQYF.

The CDR3 sequence is CASSSTGWKNIQYF. CDR3 DNA: TGTGCCAGCAGTTCGACAGGGTGGAAAAACATTCAGTACTTC. This chain uses TRBV6-2 or TRBV6-3 with TRBJ2-4, with 7 bases identical to TRBD1. The CDR3 contains 14 residues. V shed 4 bases and J 4 bases; nucleotides not matched to a gene: 4. Germline CDR1 reads MNHEY; CDR2 reads SVGEGT.

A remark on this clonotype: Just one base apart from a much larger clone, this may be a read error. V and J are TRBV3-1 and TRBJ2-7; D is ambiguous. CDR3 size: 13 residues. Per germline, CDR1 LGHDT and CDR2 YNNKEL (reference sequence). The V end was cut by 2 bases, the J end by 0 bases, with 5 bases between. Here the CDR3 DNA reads TGTGCCAGCAGCCAACCAGGCTCCTACGAGCAGTACTTC. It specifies CASSQPGSYEQYF.

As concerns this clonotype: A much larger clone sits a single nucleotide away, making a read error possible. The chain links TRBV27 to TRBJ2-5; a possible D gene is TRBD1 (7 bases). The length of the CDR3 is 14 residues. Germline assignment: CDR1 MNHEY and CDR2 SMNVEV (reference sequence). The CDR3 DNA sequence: TGTGCCAGCAGTTTCGGGGGACAGCAAGGGACCCAGTACTTC. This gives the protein CASSFGGQQGTQYF.